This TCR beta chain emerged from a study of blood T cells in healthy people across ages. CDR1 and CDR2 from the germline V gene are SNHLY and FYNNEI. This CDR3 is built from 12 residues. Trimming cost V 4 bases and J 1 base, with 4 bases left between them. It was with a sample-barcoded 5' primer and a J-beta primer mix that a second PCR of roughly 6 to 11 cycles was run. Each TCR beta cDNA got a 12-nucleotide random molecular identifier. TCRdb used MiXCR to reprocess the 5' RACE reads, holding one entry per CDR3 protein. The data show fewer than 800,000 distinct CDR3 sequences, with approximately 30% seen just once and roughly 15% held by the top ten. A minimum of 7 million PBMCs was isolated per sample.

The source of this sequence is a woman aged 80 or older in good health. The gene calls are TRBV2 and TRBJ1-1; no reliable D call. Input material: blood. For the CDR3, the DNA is TGTGCCAGCAGTGTGTGGAACACTGAAGCTTTCTTT. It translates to CASSVWNTEAFF.